This is a list of T cell receptor beta chains from one sample in a study of CD8 T cells in Susac syndrome. TCRdb reprocessed the immunoSEQ multiplex PCR reads via MiXCR and lists one record per CDR3 protein. The table lists tens of thousands of distinct CDR3 sequences, 96% of them singletons. Material for sequencing was CD8+ T cells from PBMCs. Every receptor here comes from a human donor with Susac syndrome. CDR3s include the opening cysteine and the closing phenylalanine or tryptophan. The listing skips clone size in some rows; elsewhere it reads once, few, many or a size class.

clone_size: -
j_call: TRBJ1-5
v_call: TRBV20-1
cdr3_aa: CSALGGSSNQPQHF

clone_size: -
j_call: TRBJ2-2
v_call: TRBV13
cdr3_aa: CASSLRTGANTGELFF

clone_size: -
j_call: TRBJ2-7
v_call: TRBV7-2
cdr3_aa: CASSLLRDRGEQYF

clone_size: -
j_call: TRBJ2-1
v_call: TRBV12-3/TRBV12-4
cdr3_aa: CASSLEGDEQFF

clone_size: -
j_call: TRBJ1-2
v_call: TRBV27
cdr3_aa: CASKGDGLSGYTF

clone_size: -
j_call: TRBJ1-1
v_call: TRBV6-1
cdr3_aa: CASSAVQGIGTEAFF

clone_size: -
j_call: TRBJ1-4
v_call: TRBV2
cdr3_aa: CASKNDEKLFF

clone_size: -
j_call: TRBJ1-1
v_call: TRBV18
cdr3_aa: CASSPPWGQMNTEAFF

clone_size: -
j_call: TRBJ1-5
v_call: TRBV4-1
cdr3_aa: CASSFRDRDLKPQHF

clone_size: -
j_call: TRBJ2-5
v_call: TRBV4-3
cdr3_aa: CASSQDWGLGRETQYF

clone_size: -
j_call: TRBJ2-7
v_call: TRBV7-8
cdr3_aa: CASSSSGTAGEEQYF

clone_size: -
j_call: TRBJ1-5
v_call: TRBV20-1
cdr3_aa: CSARGEASLRNQPQHF

clone_size: -
j_call: TRBJ2-5
v_call: TRBV4-2
cdr3_aa: CASSQAQGGQFQETQYF

clone_size: -
j_call: TRBJ1-1
v_call: TRBV20-1
cdr3_aa: CSARAPIGQGSEAFF

clone_size: -
j_call: TRBJ2-7
v_call: TRBV11-2
cdr3_aa: CASSLEGVYEQYF

clone_size: -
j_call: TRBJ2-5
v_call: TRBV29-1
cdr3_aa: CSAGRAGGRETQYF

clone_size: -
j_call: TRBJ2-3
v_call: TRBV29-1
cdr3_aa: CSVSPSGTDTQYF

clone_size: -
j_call: TRBJ1-1
v_call: TRBV3-1
cdr3_aa: CASSRFDRPHEAFF

clone_size: -
j_call: TRBJ1-5
v_call: TRBV19
cdr3_aa: CASSIDQPGGDALPQHF

clone_size: -
j_call: TRBJ2-7
v_call: TRBV29-1
cdr3_aa: CSVGPQTGHEQYF

clone_size: -
j_call: TRBJ1-5
v_call: TRBV7-9
cdr3_aa: CASSSTGGLQPQHF

clone_size: -
j_call: TRBJ1-5
v_call: TRBV28
cdr3_aa: CASSRPSRGLSNQPQHF

clone_size: -
j_call: TRBJ1-6
v_call: TRBV30
cdr3_aa: CAWSVRSGRDSPLHF

clone_size: -
j_call: TRBJ2-7
v_call: TRBV12-3/TRBV12-4
cdr3_aa: CASSLVSFNEQYF

clone_size: -
j_call: TRBJ1-1
v_call: TRBV7-2
cdr3_aa: CASSRDLGVTEAFF

clone_size: -
j_call: TRBJ2-1
v_call: TRBV5-1
cdr3_aa: CASSLRTFGDNEQFF

clone_size: -
j_call: TRBJ2-3
v_call: TRBV24-1
cdr3_aa: CATSDWGANTDTQYF

clone_size: once
j_call: TRBJ2-3
v_call: TRBV4-2
cdr3_aa: CASSQVGITDTQYF

clone_size: -
j_call: TRBJ2-4
v_call: TRBV4-1
cdr3_aa: CASSQGDRVSIQYF

clone_size: -
j_call: TRBJ1-1
v_call: TRBV4-1
cdr3_aa: CASSTSLRGGRTEAFF

clone_size: -
j_call: TRBJ2-2
v_call: TRBV20-1
cdr3_aa: CSADSPGHITGELFF

clone_size: -
j_call: TRBJ2-1
v_call: TRBV20-1
cdr3_aa: CSYSGGPSYNEQFF

clone_size: -
j_call: TRBJ2-3
v_call: TRBV24-1
cdr3_aa: CATSDYPGSTDTQYF

clone_size: -
j_call: TRBJ2-7
v_call: TRBV19
cdr3_aa: CASSLVEGSEQYF

clone_size: -
j_call: TRBJ1-1
v_call: TRBV5-4
cdr3_aa: CASSLYRGAEAFF

clone_size: -
j_call: TRBJ2-1
v_call: TRBV30
cdr3_aa: CAWSGGGGAHEQFF

clone_size: -
j_call: TRBJ2-3
v_call: TRBV4-2
cdr3_aa: CASRLAGGRTDTQYF

clone_size: -
j_call: TRBJ1-4
v_call: TRBV29-1
cdr3_aa: CSVSLGQPLRDGEKLFF

clone_size: -
j_call: TRBJ1-6
v_call: TRBV28
cdr3_aa: CASSAGPSPLHF

clone_size: -
j_call: TRBJ2-7
v_call: TRBV29-1
cdr3_aa: CSVANSSSYEQYF

clone_size: -
j_call: TRBJ1-1
v_call: TRBV20-1
cdr3_aa: CSATQVVNTEAFF

clone_size: -
j_call: TRBJ2-3
v_call: TRBV30
cdr3_aa: CAWSVPTPEDRSTDTQYF

clone_size: -
j_call: TRBJ2-7
v_call: TRBV6-6
cdr3_aa: CASSYDGFSAGHEQYF

clone_size: once
j_call: TRBJ2-3
v_call: TRBV7-3
cdr3_aa: CASSQTSSTDTQYF

clone_size: -
j_call: TRBJ2-1
v_call: TRBV4-1
cdr3_aa: CASSQDSASGGNNEQFF

clone_size: -
j_call: TRBJ1-2
v_call: TRBV5-1
cdr3_aa: CASSLEQGIGYGYTF

clone_size: -
j_call: TRBJ1-2
v_call: TRBV7-2
cdr3_aa: CASSLSRGGGGYTF

clone_size: -
j_call: TRBJ2-7
v_call: TRBV7-9
cdr3_aa: CASGQGGREQYF